This T cell receptor beta chain was recorded in a study of blood T cells in healthy people across ages. A second PCR of roughly 7 to 11 cycles used a sample-barcoded 5' primer and a J-beta primer mix. TCRdb itself ran the 5' RACE reads through MiXCR, one entry per CDR3 protein. The table lists 450,000 to 600,000 distinct CDR3 sequences, roughly a quarter of them singletons, with approximately 3.3% in the top ten. V lost 3 bases to trimming and J lost 2 bases, with 10 bases between them. The CDR3 is 15 residues long. Germline V gene lookup returns CDR1 SGHTA and CDR2 FQGNSA. This sample was also put to use in a study of T cells of mothers and their children.

The rearrangement joins TRBV7-2 to TRBJ1-4, with D maybe TRBD1 (6 bases). This receptor was taken from a boy aged 2 to 10 in good health. The sample comprised blood. CDR3 coding DNA: TGTGCCAGCAGCTTCGGGGGCTTGACTAATGAAAAACTGTTTTTT. Protein: CASSFGGLTNEKLFF.